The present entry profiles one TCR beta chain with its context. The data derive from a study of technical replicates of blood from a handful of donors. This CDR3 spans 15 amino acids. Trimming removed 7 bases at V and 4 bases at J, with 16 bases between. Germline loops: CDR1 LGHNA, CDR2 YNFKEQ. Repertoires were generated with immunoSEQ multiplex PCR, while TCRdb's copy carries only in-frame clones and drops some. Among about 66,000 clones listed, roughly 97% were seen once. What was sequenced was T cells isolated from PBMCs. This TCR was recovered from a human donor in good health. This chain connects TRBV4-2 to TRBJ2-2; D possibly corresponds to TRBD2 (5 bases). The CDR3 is CASNLVGAGTGELFF. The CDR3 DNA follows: TGTGCCAGCAACCTCGTCGGTGCGGGCACCGGGGAGCTGTTTTTT.